The 30 T cell receptor beta chains below come from one sample, sequenced in a study of early T cells in non-severe SARS-CoV-2 infection. TCRdb independently ran MiXCR on the 5' RACE reads; one entry per CDR3 protein. The table includes roughly 63,000 distinct CDR3 sequences, 10% to 15% detected once. Sequencing was performed on whole blood. These receptors were collected from an adult who was a healthcare worker with PCR-confirmed SARS-CoV-2 infection or an uninfected control (not recorded which).

This clonotype was observed many times. The chain joins TRBV10-3 to TRBJ2-7; weak D call: TRBD1 (5 bases). Germline CDR1 and CDR2: ENHRY and SYGVKD. This CDR3 contains 14 residues. Trimming removed 0 bases from V and 0 bases from J, with 6 bases in between. The CDR3 DNA follows: TGTGCCATCAGTGAGTCGGACAACTCCTACGAGCAGTACTTC. It yields the protein CAISESDNSYEQYF.

In its sample, this clonotype was seen a few times. V usage is TRBV5-1 and J usage is TRBJ2-1; 7 bases map to TRBD1. This CDR3 contains 14 residues. With V trimmed by 4 bases and J by 5 bases, 6 bases remained unmatched. Germline V gene sequence: CDR1 SGHRS, CDR2 YFSETQ. The CDR3 DNA sequence: TGCGCCAGCAGCCTTCGGACAGGAGACAATGAGCAGTTCTTC. Amino acid sequence: CASSLRTGDNEQFF.

This clonotype has at least ten counts. The chain is built from TRBV2 and TRBJ2-4, with TRBD1 matching 8 bases. The ends lost 4 bases at V and 7 bases at J; junction bases unmatched: 15. Germline V gene data show CDR1 as SNHLY and CDR2 as FYNNEI. CDR3 length: 17 residues. CDR3 protein: CASSGTGTTKVWNIQYF. Here the CDR3 DNA reads TGTGCCAGCAGTGGGACAGGGACAACTAAGGTCTGGAACATTCAGTACTTC.

In this sample, this clonotype turned up a few times. The chain uses TRBV9 and TRBJ2-5; the D is unclear. The germline CDR1 and CDR2 sequences are SGDLS and YYNGEE. The CDR3 length is 14 residues. Trimming stripped 4 bases from V and 2 bases from J, with 12 bases between. CDR3 coding DNA: TGTGCCAGCAGCTCCGAGCCAGGTCAAGAGACCCAGTACTTC. Translation: CASSSEPGQETQYF.

This clonotype appeared a few times. The chain employs TRBV29-1 and TRBJ2-7; possibly TRBD1 for D (5 bases). Trimming removed 7 bases from V and 0 bases from J, with 13 bases in between. The CDR3 has 13 residues. Germline V gene data show CDR1 as SQVTM and CDR2 as ANQGSEA. CDR3 DNA sequence: TGCAGCGCAGGCCAGGGCATCTCCTACGAGCAGTACTTC. This translates into CSAGQGISYEQYF.

This clonotype was found many times. J is TRBJ2-7 and V is TRBV25-1; 8 bases are shared with TRBD1. Germline V lookup: CDR1 MGHDK, CDR2 SYGVNS. V trimming: 8 bases; J trimming: 6 bases; junction bases outside the gene matches: 3. This CDR3 contains 11 residues. The CDR3 nucleotides read TGTGCCAGCGGAACAGGGGGCGAGCAGTACTTC. It yields the protein CASGTGGEQYF.

This clonotype appeared a few times. This chain connects TRBV5-1 to TRBJ2-5; D unresolved. The germline V gene has CDR1 SGHRS and CDR2 YFSETQ. CDR3 length: 14 residues. V was trimmed by 1 base and J by 1 base, leaving 8 bases between them. Here the CDR3 reads CASSLFRSQETQYF. In nucleotides, the CDR3 is TGCGCCAGCAGCTTGTTCAGGAGCCAAGAGACCCAGTACTTC.

This clonotype showed up many times. V and J are TRBV20-1 and TRBJ1-1; 7 positions match TRBD1. CDR1 DFQATT and CDR2 SNEGSKA come from the germline V gene (reference sequence). The CDR3 spans 13 residues. Trimming at V came to 6 bases and at J to 4 bases, leaving 8 bases not matched to a gene. The chain's CDR3 is CSASRQGGTEAFF. The CDR3 DNA is TGCAGTGCGTCAAGACAGGGCGGCACTGAAGCTTTCTTT.

This clonotype was picked up a small number of times. The V gene is TRBV3-1, the J gene TRBJ2-5, with 8 bases fitting TRBD1. The CDR3 spans 14 residues. Unmatched junction bases numbered 4, after V lost 4 bases and J lost 3 bases. Germline lookup yields CDR1 LGHDT and CDR2 YNNKEL (reference sequence). The CDR3 is CASSLQTGEETQYF. The CDR3 nucleotides read TGTGCCAGCAGCCTACAGACAGGGGAAGAGACCCAGTACTTC.

This clonotype has more than one count but fewer than ten. The chain employs TRBV7-8 and TRBJ2-7; no clear D gene. CDR1 and CDR2 from the germline V gene are SGHVS and FQNEAQ. This CDR3 has 13 residues. V gave up 2 bases and J gave up 3 bases, with 8 bases separating them. CDR3 nucleotides: TGTGCCAGCAGCTTAAGGCCAGACTACGAGCAGTACTTC. This sequence encodes CASSLRPDYEQYF.

This clonotype has a count of ten or more. V gene TRBV3-1 combines with J gene TRBJ2-7; 9 positions agree with TRBD1. Germline V gives CDR1 LGHDT, CDR2 YNNKEL (reference sequence). The CDR3 consists of 15 residues. V dropped 5 bases and J dropped 5; count of bases not matched to a gene: 10. CDR3 in amino acids: CASSATGGLAHEQYF. CDR3 coding DNA: TGTGCCAGCAGCGCTACAGGGGGCTTAGCCCACGAGCAGTACTTC.

Only a few counts were recorded for this clonotype. V is TRBV29-1 and J is TRBJ2-3; 8 bases match TRBD2. From germline, CDR1 is SQVTM and CDR2 ANQGSEA. J lost 0 bases, V lost 0 bases, and 2 bases had no gene match. This CDR3 has 15 amino acids. DNA of the CDR3: TGCAGCGTTGAAGAACTAGCGGTTAGCACAGATACGCAGTATTTT. Residues: CSVEELAVSTDTQYF.

The chain has TRBV7-8 and TRBJ2-5; 10 bases agree with TRBD2. CDR3 length: 13 amino acids. Looked up from germline, CDR1 is SGHVS and CDR2 is FQNEAQ. Losses at the gene ends were 7 bases for V and 5 bases for J; bases not matched to a gene: 4. As DNA, the CDR3 is TGTGCCAGCATCGATAGCGGGGGGGAGACCCAGTACTTC. Protein product: CASIDSGGETQYF.

The chain links TRBV3-1 to TRBJ1-5, with a weak D call TRBD1 (6 bases). The CDR3 is 14 residues long. Trimming removed 4 bases at V and 11 bases at J, with 18 bases between. Germline assignment: CDR1 LGHDT and CDR2 YNNKEL (reference sequence). The CDR3 nucleotides are TGTGCCAGCAGCCCGGGACAAGGATTCGGGTCCCAGCATTTT. Encoded protein: CASSPGQGFGSQHF. Variable domain in full (rest from reference TRBV3-1 and TRBJ1-5): DTAVSQTPKYLVTQMGNDKSIKCEQNLGHDTMYWYKQDSKKFLKIMFSYNNKELIINETVPNRFSPKSPDKAHLNLHINSLELGDSAVYFCASSPGQGFGSQHFGDGTRLSIL.

The table lists this clonotype with many counts. The chain is built from TRBV20-1 and TRBJ2-1; D not certain. This CDR3 is 11 amino acids long. CDR1 DFQATT and CDR2 SNEGSKA come from the germline V gene (reference sequence). V was cut by 1 base and J by 12 bases, with 10 bases left in between. CDR3 nucleotide sequence: TGCAGTGCTAGAGGCCCACTGCGGCAGTTCTTC. It is translated as CSARGPLRQFF.

This clonotype was counted at least ten times. The rearrangement joins TRBV7-2 to TRBJ2-2; unclear D gene. Germline V gene sequence: CDR1 SGHTA, CDR2 FQGNSA. V lost 5 bases and J 4 bases, leaving 5 bases between the germline ends. The CDR3 contains 12 residues. The CDR3 DNA sequence: TGTGCCAGCAGCCCCCGCACCGGGGAGCTGTTTTTT. It encodes CASSPRTGELFF.

This clonotype was counted ten times or more. The CDR3 spells CSAPLAGVPGELFF. CDR3 nucleotide sequence: TGCAGTGCTCCCCTAGCGGGGGTTCCCGGGGAGCTGTTTTTT. V gene TRBV20-1 combines with J gene TRBJ2-2; 10 bases agree with TRBD2. There are 14 residues in the CDR3. Germline V gene sequence: CDR1 DFQATT, CDR2 SNEGSKA (reference sequence). The V gene end was trimmed by 5 bases and the J gene end by 6 bases; junction bases not matched to a gene: 6.

This chain uses TRBV2 with TRBJ1-5; unclear D gene. Germline CDR1 reads SNHLY; CDR2 reads FYNNEI. This CDR3 contains 14 residues. The germline V and J ends were trimmed by 6 bases and 0 bases, with 9 bases remaining between them. In DNA, the CDR3 is TGTGCCAGCAGACAAGACTATAGCAATCAGCCCCAGCATTTT. It translates to CASRQDYSNQPQHF.

This clonotype was counted a few times. J is TRBJ2-6 and V is TRBV12-5; D perhaps matches TRBD1 (5 bases). V was pared by 5 bases and J by 0 bases, with 14 bases between. Germline-derived CDR1 and CDR2 are LGHNT and FRNRAP. The CDR3 is 17 amino acids. The CDR3 DNA sequence: TGTGCTAGTGGTCCCCCGGCAGGGAACTCTGGGGCCAACGTCCTGACTTTC. It translates to CASGPPAGNSGANVLTF.

This clonotype was recorded a few times. The chain recombines TRBV9 with TRBJ2-5; possibly TRBD2 for D (5 bases). V lost 4 bases, J lost 2 bases, and 6 bases lay in between. Germline CDR1 and CDR2: SGDLS and YYNGEE. The CDR3 consists of 12 residues. The CDR3 region is CASSPGQETQYF. CDR3 in DNA: TGTGCCAGCAGCCCGGGACAAGAGACCCAGTACTTC.

The chain is built from TRBV20-1 and TRBJ2-4; D remains ambiguous. Per the germline V gene, CDR1 is DFQATT and CDR2 is SNEGSKA (reference sequence). The CDR3 contains 13 residues. Trimming removed 3 bases from V and 1 base from J, with 7 bases in between. In nucleotides, the CDR3 is TGCAGTGCTAGTCTGATGGCCAAAAACATTCAGTACTTC. This translates into CSASLMAKNIQYF.

This clonotype was detected many times. CDR3 DNA sequence: TGTGCCAGCAGCCTCGGTGAGGCGGCCTCTGGGGCCAACGTCCTGACTTTC. It specifies CASSLGEAASGANVLTF. This sequence joins TRBV6-6 and TRBJ2-6; D unresolved. Deletions cut 6 bases from V and 0 bases from J, with 15 bases between. The germline gives CDR1 MNHNY, CDR2 SVGAGI (reference sequence). This CDR3 comprises 17 residues.

This clonotype came up many times. The gene calls are TRBV18 and TRBJ2-4; 10 bases map to TRBD2. The junction had 0 bases not matched to a gene; V was cut back by 3 bases and J by 1 base. Looked up from germline, CDR1 is KGHSH and CDR2 is LQKENI. This CDR3 comprises 15 residues. CDR3 coding DNA: TGTGCCAGCTCACCTAGCGGGGGGGCCAAAAACATTCAGTACTTC. It translates to CASSPSGGAKNIQYF.

The chain is built from TRBV12-3 or TRBV12-4 and TRBJ2-3; TRBD1 matches 7 bases. The CDR3 contains 15 residues. V lost 6 bases and J lost 2; bases outside the gene matches: 8. CDR3 amino acids: CASSTRGQSTDTQYF. The DNA for the CDR3 is TGTGCCAGCAGCACCCGGGGACAGTCCACAGATACGCAGTATTTT.

This clonotype was observed a handful of times. The V and J genes are TRBV20-1 and TRBJ2-1; a weak D match, TRBD1 (7 bases). This CDR3 spans 15 amino acids. CDR1 is DFQATT and CDR2 is SNEGSKA in the germline V gene (reference sequence). V gave up 6 bases and J gave up 10 bases, with 25 bases separating them. In nucleotides, the CDR3 is TGCAGTGCACCGTCAGGGGGGAGGCAGTTCGTAGAGCAGTTCTTC. Protein: CSAPSGGRQFVEQFF.

The rearrangement uses TRBV3-1 and TRBJ1-5; D is perhaps TRBD1 (6 bases). Trimming pared 4 bases from V and 6 bases from J, leaving 13 bases between. This CDR3 has 14 amino acids. Germline V gene data show CDR1 as LGHDT and CDR2 as YNNKEL (reference sequence). Written as DNA, the CDR3 is TGTGCCAGCAGCCCCACAGGGTCAGGTCAGCCCCAGCATTTT. This codes for CASSPTGSGQPQHF.

Worth noting for this clonotype: A much larger clone lies a single base off, so this may be a read error. This chain links TRBV21-1 with TRBJ1-1; the D segment call TRBD1 is taken from the table without a DNA check. TRBV21-1 is shown as a pseudogene. CDR3 length equals 16 residues. The CDR3 region is CASCLRQGVSNTEAFF. The CDR3 DNA sequence: TGTGCCAGCTGCCTGAGACAGGGTGTGTCGAACACTGAAGCTTTCTTT.

This clonotype showed up many times. This chain connects TRBV29-1 to TRBJ2-7, with 7 bases lining up with TRBD2. V was pared by 4 bases and J by 1 base, with 1 base of the junction left unmatched. Germline loops: CDR1 SQVTM, CDR2 ANQGSEA. This CDR3 comprises 12 residues. The CDR3 sequence is CSVGEGSYEQYF. The CDR3 DNA reads as TGCAGCGTTGGGGAGGGATCCTACGAGCAGTACTTC.

On this clonotype: A much larger clone differs by one base, so this may be a read error. In DNA form, the CDR3 reads TGTGCCAGCAGCCATTCCCCGCGGACTGAAGCTTTCTTT. It encodes CASSHSPRTEAFF. V usage is TRBV14 and J usage is TRBJ1-1; D not certain. V gave up 3 bases and J gave up 5 bases, with 10 bases separating them. The CDR3 runs to 13 residues. CDR1 is SGHDN and CDR2 is FVKESK in the germline V gene.

This clonotype is medium-sized (0.01 to 0.1%) by share. The rearrangement links TRBV10-3 to TRBJ2-3; TRBD1 matches at 12 bases. V trimming: 8 bases; J trimming: 3 bases; junction bases outside the gene matches: 3. Germline-derived CDR1 and CDR2 are ENHRY and SYGVKD. There are 14 residues in the CDR3. In DNA form, the CDR3 reads TGTGCCATCGAGGGACAGGGGGCGACAGATACGCAGTATTTT. Residues: CAIEGQGATDTQYF.